The sample holds a few counts of the clone carrying this T cell receptor (beta chain). The antigen is undetermined. V shed 5 bases, J shed 6 bases, and the junction held 15 bases outside the gene matches. The germline CDR1 and CDR2 sequences are SGHTA and FQGNSA. The CDR3 has 19 amino acids. This sample is part of a study of beta chain features in type 1 diabetes. About the research overall: When patients were set against healthy donors, age, gender and cell yields were similar.

General study findings and limits: For TCRB rearrangement, an influence of HLA type remained unresolved here.

Reverse transcription of all isolated RNA meant that expressed TCRB transcripts were sequenced. The method was immunoSEQ multiplex PCR; TCRdb's version includes in-frame clones alone and lacks a portion of them. The table records around 320,000 clones, about 14% of them present only once. The chain is built from TRBV7-2 and TRBJ2-1; 14 positions match TRBD2. The TCR was taken from a young man in good health. Material for sequencing was central memory CD4+ T cells from blood. The CDR3 bases are TGTGCCAGCAGCCTTTTTCGGATGGAGGGACTAGCGGGAGTCAATGAGCAGTTCTTC. Translated: CASSLFRMEGLAGVNEQFF.